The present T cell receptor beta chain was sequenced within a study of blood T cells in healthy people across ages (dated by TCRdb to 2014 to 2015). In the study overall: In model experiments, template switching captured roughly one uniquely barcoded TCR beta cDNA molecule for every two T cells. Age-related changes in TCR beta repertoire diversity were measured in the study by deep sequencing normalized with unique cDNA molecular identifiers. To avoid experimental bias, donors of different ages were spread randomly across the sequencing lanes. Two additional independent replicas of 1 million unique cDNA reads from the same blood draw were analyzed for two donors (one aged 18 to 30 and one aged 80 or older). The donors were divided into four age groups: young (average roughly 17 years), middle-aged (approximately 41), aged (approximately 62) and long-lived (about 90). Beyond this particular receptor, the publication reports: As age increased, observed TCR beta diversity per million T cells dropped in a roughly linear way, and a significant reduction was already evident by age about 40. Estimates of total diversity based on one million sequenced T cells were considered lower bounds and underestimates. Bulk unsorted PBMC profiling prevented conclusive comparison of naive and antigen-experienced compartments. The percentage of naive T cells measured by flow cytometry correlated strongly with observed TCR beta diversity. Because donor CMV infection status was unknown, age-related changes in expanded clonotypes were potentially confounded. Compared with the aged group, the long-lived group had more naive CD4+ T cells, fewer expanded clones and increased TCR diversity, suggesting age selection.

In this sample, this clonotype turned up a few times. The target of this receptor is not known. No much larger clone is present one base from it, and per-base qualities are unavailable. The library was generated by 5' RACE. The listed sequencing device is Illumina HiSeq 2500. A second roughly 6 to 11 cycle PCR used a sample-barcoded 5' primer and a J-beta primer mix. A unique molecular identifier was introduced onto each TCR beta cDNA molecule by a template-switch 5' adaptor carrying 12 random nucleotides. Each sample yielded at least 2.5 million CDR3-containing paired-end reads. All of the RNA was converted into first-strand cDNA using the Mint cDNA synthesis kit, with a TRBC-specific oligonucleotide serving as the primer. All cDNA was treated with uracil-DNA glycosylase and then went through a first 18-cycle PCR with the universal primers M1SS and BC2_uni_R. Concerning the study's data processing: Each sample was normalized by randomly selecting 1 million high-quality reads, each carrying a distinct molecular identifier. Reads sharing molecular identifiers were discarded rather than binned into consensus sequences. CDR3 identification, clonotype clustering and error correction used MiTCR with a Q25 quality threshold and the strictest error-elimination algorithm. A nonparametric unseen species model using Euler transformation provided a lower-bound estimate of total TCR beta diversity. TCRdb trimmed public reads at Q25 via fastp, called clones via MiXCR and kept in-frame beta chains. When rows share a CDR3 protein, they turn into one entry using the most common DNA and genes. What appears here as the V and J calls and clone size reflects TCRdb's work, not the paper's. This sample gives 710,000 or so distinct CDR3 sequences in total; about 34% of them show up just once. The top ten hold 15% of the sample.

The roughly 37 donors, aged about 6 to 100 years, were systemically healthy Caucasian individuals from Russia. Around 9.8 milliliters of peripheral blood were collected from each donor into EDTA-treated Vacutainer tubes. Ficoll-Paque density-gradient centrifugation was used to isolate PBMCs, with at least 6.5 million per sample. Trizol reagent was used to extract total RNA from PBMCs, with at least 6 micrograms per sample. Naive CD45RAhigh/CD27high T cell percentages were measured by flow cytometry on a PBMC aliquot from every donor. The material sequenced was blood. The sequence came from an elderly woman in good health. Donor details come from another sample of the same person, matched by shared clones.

The DNA reads TGCGCCAGCAGCTTGGGCAGAACGAACACCGGGGAGCTGTTTTTT. Translated, it reads CASSLGRTNTGELFF. The chain joins TRBV5-1 to TRBJ2-2; the D gene is not confidently resolved. The CDR3, cysteine through phenylalanine, is 15 amino acids long. Only the CDR3 DNA stays, 45 bases, in frame from base 1. Based on the germline V gene, the CDR1 and CDR2 sequences are SGHRS and YFSETQ. V sheds 0 bases and J sheds 0 bases, leaving 6 bases between their ends.